This is a list of T cell receptor beta chains from one sample in a study of blood T cells in healthy people across ages. MiXCR was run by TCRdb on the 5' RACE reads, yielding one entry per CDR3 protein. The table lists 600,000 to 1,000,000 distinct CDR3 sequences, 58% of them singletons. Sequencing was done on a sample of blood. All receptors come from a man aged 30-40 years in good health. Both conserved end residues are part of each CDR3. A D gene is named only where the DNA matches it firmly. Size values are once, few and many counts, or a class for expanded clones, and some rows have none.

D,J,size,V,CDR3,DNA
TRBD1,TRBJ2-7,NA,TRBV6-2/TRBV6-3,CASGDRGPYEQYF,TGTGCCAGCGGAGACAGGGGCCCCTACGAGCAGTACTTC
NA,TRBJ2-7,NA,TRBV7-6,CASSLTHYEQYF,TGTGCCAGCAGCTTAACCCACTACGAGCAGTACTTC
NA,TRBJ1-5,NA,TRBV10-3,CAIGMGSNQPQHF,TGTGCCATCGGTATGGGAAGCAATCAGCCCCAGCATTTT
TRBD1,TRBJ2-7,few,TRBV6-5,CASSSLPGQGAYEQYF,TGTGCCAGCAGTTCGTTACCGGGACAGGGGGCGTACGAGCAGTACTTC
NA,TRBJ2-7,NA,TRBV11-2,CASSATIGAYEQYF,TGTGCCAGCAGCGCAACTATCGGCGCCTACGAGCAGTACTTC
TRBD1,TRBJ1-2,once,TRBV20-1,CSASQQGANYGYTF,TGCAGTGCTAGTCAACAGGGGGCGAACTATGGCTACACCTTC
TRBD2,TRBJ2-3,few,TRBV20-1,CSAEGPGGHRDTQYF,TGCAGTGCTGAGGGGCCGGGAGGGCACAGGGATACGCAGTATTTT
NA,TRBJ1-4,NA,TRBV9,CASSAKDRSNEKLFF,TGTGCCAGCAGCGCCAAGGACAGATCGAATGAAAAACTGTTTTTT
TRBD2,TRBJ2-7,few,TRBV4-3,CASSPSGGDHSYEQYF,TGCGCCAGCAGCCCCTCTGGGGGGGACCACTCCTACGAGCAGTACTTC
NA,TRBJ2-1,NA,TRBV5-1,CASNLAPSSYNEQFF,TGCGCCAGCAACCTCGCACCGAGCTCCTACAATGAGCAGTTCTTC
TRBD2,TRBJ2-1,NA,TRBV28,CASSPHRTSGGFSSYNEQFF,TGTGCCAGCAGTCCTCACCGGACTAGCGGGGGTTTTAGCTCCTACAATGAGCAGTTCTTC
TRBD1,TRBJ2-7,NA,TRBV20-1,CSANIRDRGHEQYF,TGCAGTGCTAACATACGGGACAGGGGCCACGAGCAGTACTTC
NA,TRBJ2-7,NA,TRBV25-1,CTSTGTFGNEQYF,TGTACCAGCACGGGCACCTTTGGCAATGAGCAGTACTTC
TRBD2,TRBJ2-1,NA,TRBV20-1,CSAPKPGLAEYNEQFF,TGCAGTGCGCCCAAACCGGGACTAGCGGAATACAATGAGCAGTTCTTC
NA,TRBJ2-6,NA,TRBV19,CASSGIPEGANVLTF,TGTGCCAGTAGCGGGATCCCGGAGGGTGCCAACGTCCTGACTTTC
NA,TRBJ2-4,NA,TRBV20-1,CSARDPGSGERSGNIQYF,TGCAGTGCTAGAGATCCCGGGTCGGGAGAACGGTCAGGGAACATTCAGTACTTC
NA,TRBJ2-3,few,TRBV15,CATSRAGQGDTDTQYF,TGTGCCACCAGCAGAGCTGGACAAGGGGACACAGATACGCAGTATTTT
TRBD1,TRBJ2-7,NA,TRBV7-9,CASSPKFMTGQAYEQYF,TGTGCCAGCAGCCCGAAGTTCATGACGGGACAGGCCTACGAGCAGTACTTC
TRBD1,TRBJ2-7,NA,TRBV25-1,CASSEFSGGRRDEQYF,TGTGCCAGCAGTGAATTTTCAGGGGGCCGACGAGACGAGCAGTACTTC
TRBD2,TRBJ2-7,NA,TRBV20-1,CSAYPGLPSYEQYF,TGCAGTGCTTATCCGGGACTACCCTCCTACGAGCAGTACTTC
NA,TRBJ1-2,NA,TRBV29-1,CSVTQGTYGYTF,TGCAGCGTGACACAGGGAACCTATGGCTACACCTTC
NA,TRBJ2-5,NA,TRBV7-2,CASSFRAQETQYF,TGTGCCAGCAGCTTCAGGGCTCAAGAGACCCAGTACTTC
NA,TRBJ1-4,NA,TRBV28,CASSFLRTLQGKLFF,TGTGCCAGCTCGTTCCTCAGGACCCTCCAAGGAAAACTGTTTTTT
TRBD1,TRBJ2-7,NA,TRBV10-3,CAIGLTGSYEQYF,TGTGCCATCGGTTTGACAGGGTCCTACGAGCAGTACTTC
NA,TRBJ2-4,NA,TRBV12-3/TRBV12-4,CASSLEPQLQYF,TGTGCCAGCAGTTTAGAGCCCCAACTTCAGTACTTC
NA,TRBJ2-5,NA,TRBV10-3,CAISEDEETQYF,TGTGCCATCAGCGAGGATGAAGAGACCCAGTACTTC
NA,TRBJ2-7,NA,TRBV7-9,CASSSLRLSPYEQYF,TGTGCCAGCAGCTCCCTGAGACTGAGCCCCTACGAGCAGTACTTC
TRBD1,TRBJ2-7,few,TRBV4-2,CASSQGGTVTYEQYF,TGTGCCAGCAGCCAAGGAGGGACAGTGACCTACGAGCAGTACTTC
TRBD1,TRBJ1-2,many,TRBV20-1,CSAIVGQDFYGYTF,TGCAGTGCTATCGTCGGACAGGACTTCTATGGCTACACCTTC
TRBD2,TRBJ2-5,few,TRBV27,CASSSLGLGLETQYF,TGTGCCAGCAGTTCACTAGGACTAGGTTTGGAGACCCAGTACTTC
NA,TRBJ1-5,few,TRBV12-3/TRBV12-4,CASKISLGQPQHF,TGTGCCAGCAAAATATCCTTGGGTCAGCCCCAGCATTTT
NA,TRBJ2-3,NA,TRBV20-1,CSFIAETSTDTQYF,TGCAGTTTCATAGCGGAGACTAGCACAGATACGCAGTATTTT
TRBD2,TRBJ2-7,NA,TRBV28,CASRDNSGLRYEQYF,TGTGCCAGCAGAGACAATAGCGGGTTGAGGTACGAGCAGTACTTC
NA,TRBJ2-4,few,TRBV18,CASSPLQGTKNIQYF,TGTGCCAGCTCACCCCTACAGGGAACCAAAAACATTCAGTACTTC
TRBD1,TRBJ2-7,NA,TRBV18,CASSFVRRTGADEQYF,TGTGCCAGCTCATTCGTTAGGCGGACAGGGGCCGACGAGCAGTACTTC
NA,TRBJ2-4,NA,TRBV3-1,CASSQSGQGNIQYF,TGTGCCAGCAGCCAATCGGGCCAGGGAAACATTCAGTACTTC
TRBD2,TRBJ2-7,NA,TRBV16,CASSYSGKVYEQYF,TGTGCCAGCAGTTATAGCGGGAAGGTCTACGAGCAGTACTTC
TRBD2,TRBJ2-1,NA,TRBV7-2,CVSSLAGGSYNEQFF,TGTGTCAGCAGTTTAGCGGGGGGCTCCTACAATGAGCAGTTCTTC
TRBD2,TRBJ2-3,NA,TRBV12-3/TRBV12-4,CASSFGAGGSTDMQYF,TGTGCCAGCAGTTTTGGAGCGGGGGGTAGCACAGATATGCAGTATTTT
NA,TRBJ2-3,NA,TRBV28,CASRSPQTDTQYF,TGTGCCAGCAGGAGCCCCCAAACAGATACGCAGTATTTT
NA,TRBJ2-2,once,TRBV5-6,CASSLVTAGELFF,TGTGCCAGCAGCTTGGTCACTGCCGGGGAGCTGTTTTTT
NA,TRBJ1-2,NA,TRBV7-9,CASSVDGGGYTF,TGTGCCAGCAGCGTAGATGGCGGTGGCTACACCTTC
TRBD1,TRBJ1-1,NA,TRBV11-1,CASEDREGTEAFF,TGTGCCAGCGAGGACAGGGAGGGAACTGAAGCTTTCTTT
NA,TRBJ2-7,NA,TRBV7-2,CASSLDTRGYEQYF,TGTGCCAGCAGCTTAGATACTAGAGGCTACGAGCAGTACTTC
NA,TRBJ1-2,many,TRBV7-8,CASSLGRSYGYTF,TGTGCCAGCAGCTTAGGACGAAGCTATGGCTACACCTTC
TRBD1,TRBJ2-7,NA,TRBV7-6,CASSTLTGIGPYEQYF,TGTGCCAGCAGCACACTGACAGGGATAGGCCCCTACGAGCAGTACTTC
NA,TRBJ2-7,once,TRBV28,CASSLFGALVYEQYF,TGTGCCAGCAGTTTATTTGGAGCGCTAGTCTACGAGCAGTACTTC
NA,TRBJ2-7,few,TRBV12-3/TRBV12-4,CASSPGAAYEQYF,TGTGCCAGCAGTCCCGGGGCCGCCTACGAGCAGTACTTC
TRBD2,TRBJ2-1,NA,TRBV4-3,CASSQTSGSIDEQFF,TGCGCCAGCAGCCAGACTAGCGGGAGTATCGATGAGCAGTTCTTC
NA,TRBJ2-7,many,TRBV5-5,CASSLQPLTAAYEQYF,TGTGCCAGCAGCCTCCAACCCCTTACGGCGGCCTACGAGCAGTACTTC
TRBD2,TRBJ2-3,once,TRBV5-4,CASSLASGVHTDTQYF,TGTGCCAGCAGCTTGGCTAGCGGGGTTCACACAGATACGCAGTATTTT
NA,TRBJ2-1,NA,TRBV14,CASSPVAVYNEQFF,TGTGCCAGCAGCCCGGTAGCGGTTTACAATGAGCAGTTCTTC